This TCR beta chain was identified during a study of Ad26.COV2.S vaccination and SARS-CoV-2 variants. Treatment: some 20 received Ad26.COV2.S at low or high dose, single or two shots; about 5 received placebo; per-sample allocation not given. Collection of samples fell on day 63 after the first vaccine or placebo injection. TCRdb keeps only in-frame clones here, not all; method: immunoSEQ multiplex PCR. The table has roughly 350,000 clones, 86% seen once. Germline V gives CDR1 MNHEY, CDR2 SMNVEV (reference sequence). The V end was cut by 2 bases, the J end by 3 bases, with 14 bases between. CDR3 length: 16 residues. This clone was detected only once.

The specimen was peripheral blood, collected in a trial of Ad26.COV2.S vaccine versus placebo. The V call is TRBV27, the J call TRBJ2-4; TRBD2 might be the D (7 bases). This TCR was recovered from a person aged 18-65 years who received the Ad26.COV2.S COVID-19 vaccine or a placebo. The CDR3 spells CASSLRGGLVKNIQYF. The CDR3 bases are TGTGCCAGCAGTTTAAGGGGGGGCCTAGTCAAAAACATTCAGTACTTC.